These 27 T cell receptor beta chains were sequenced from one sample in a study of monozygotic twins with cystic fibrosis. Clones were sequenced by immunoSEQ multiplex PCR, and TCRdb holds only the in-frame ones, with some missing. The sample shows over 30,000 clones, over 80% of them seen only once. The sequencing sample was made of blood. These TCRs come from a boy aged 2 to 9 with cystic fibrosis.

CDR3 region: CASREVWNQPQHF. The CDR3 DNA reads as TGTGCCAGCAGGGAGGTTTGGAATCAGCCCCAGCATTTT. This rearrangement joins TRBV6-6 to TRBJ1-5; no clear D. Per the germline V gene, CDR1 is MNHNY and CDR2 is SVGAGI (reference sequence). The CDR3 loop spans 13 amino acids. V lost 6 bases, J lost 4 bases, and 10 bases lay in between.

The chain couples TRBV6-5 to TRBJ1-2; the D gene is possibly TRBD1 (5 bases). The germline CDR1 and CDR2 sequences are MNHEY and SVGAGI. Deletions cut 6 bases from V and 4 bases from J, with 12 bases between. The CDR3 sequence is 13 residues long. This CDR3 reads CASSRDGPYGYTF. The CDR3 region has the DNA TGTGCCAGCAGCCGGGACGGACCCTATGGCTACACCTTC.

V gene TRBV12-5 combines with J gene TRBJ1-3; D not resolved. The CDR3 has 18 amino acids. Germline CDR1 and CDR2: LGHNT and FRNRAP. Deletions cut 6 bases from V and 0 bases from J, with 21 bases between. Written as DNA, the CDR3 is TGTGCTAGTGGCCTAGGAGGCAAGGTGAAAGACTCTGGAAACACCATATATTTT. Translation: CASGLGGKVKDSGNTIYF.

This clone was detected a few times. V is TRBV29-1 and J is TRBJ2-2, with D perhaps assigned TRBD1 or TRBD2 (5 bases each). Trimming removed 7 bases from V and 2 bases from J, with 20 bases in between. Germline values: CDR1 SQVTM, CDR2 ANQGSEA. The CDR3 sequence is 16 residues long. CDR3: CSEAPGPNLNTGELFF. The CDR3 DNA sequence: TGCAGCGAGGCACCGGGACCGAACCTTAACACCGGGGAGCTGTTTTTT.

The V and J genes are TRBV7-8 and TRBJ2-5; a possible D gene is TRBD2 (5 bases). This CDR3 spans 14 amino acids. In germline, CDR1 is SGHVS, CDR2 FQNEAQ. Trimming removed 4 bases at V and 5 bases at J, with 14 bases between. CDR3 in DNA: TGTGCCAGCAGCTCCCCGGGGAGCCCGGAGACCCAGTACTTC. It codes for CASSSPGSPETQYF.

The chain combines TRBV7-9 with TRBJ1-5; D is unclear. This CDR3 is 17 amino acids long. Germline values: CDR1 SEHNR, CDR2 FQNEAQ (reference sequence). The ends were cut back, 7 bases at V and 0 bases at J, with 19 bases in the middle. This CDR3 reads CASTKGLSENSNQPQHF. In DNA, the CDR3 is TGTGCCAGCACTAAGGGCCTATCGGAGAATAGCAATCAGCCCCAGCATTTT.

The chain couples TRBV5-1 to TRBJ2-7; no definite D call. V dropped 0 bases and J dropped 4 bases, with 8 bases sitting between them. CDR1 and CDR2 from the germline V gene are SGHRS and YFSETQ. This CDR3 is 13 amino acids long. CDR3 amino acids: CASSLAPSYEQYF. The DNA for the CDR3 is TGCGCCAGCAGCTTGGCTCCAAGTTACGAGCAGTACTTC.

This sequence joins TRBV9 and TRBJ1-1; 8 bases fit TRBD1. Germline CDR1 SGDLS, CDR2 YYNGEE. Losses at the gene ends were 2 bases for V and 5 bases for J; bases not matched to a gene: 5. This CDR3 contains 14 residues. The CDR3 here is CASSVTGGLTEAFF. DNA of the CDR3: TGTGCCAGCAGCGTCACAGGGGGATTGACTGAAGCTTTCTTT.

The genes are TRBV27 and TRBJ2-1, with a tentative D call TRBD1 (6 bases). V lost 6 bases, J lost 10 bases, and 16 bases lay in between. The CDR3 is made up of 13 amino acids. The V gene's germline CDR1 is MNHEY and CDR2 SMNVEV (reference sequence). CDR3 amino acids: CASSLLTGKEQFF. The CDR3, as DNA: TGTGCCAGCAGCCTCCTTACAGGGAAGGAGCAGTTCTTC.

This clone was recorded only once. The chain carries TRBV4-1 and TRBJ1-1; no reliable D call. The CDR3 extends over 18 amino acids. Germline CDR1 and CDR2: MGHRA and YSYEKL. With 0 bases removed from V and 5 bases from J, the gap between germline ends came to 22 bases. The CDR3 sequence is CASSQDLSSANPLTEAFF. Written as DNA, the CDR3 is TGCGCCAGCAGCCAAGATCTCTCAAGCGCCAATCCCTTGACTGAAGCTTTCTTT.

Note on this clone: One junction end disagrees with the germline gene, perhaps due to a read error. V and J are TRBV7-6 and TRBJ2-3; D is unresolved. Germline lookup yields CDR1 SGHVS and CDR2 FNYEAQ. This CDR3 comprises 11 residues. CDR3 sequence (DNA): TGTGCCAGCAGCATAGCAGATACGCAGTATTTT. The encoded protein is CASSIADTQYF.

The chain is built from TRBV5-6 and TRBJ1-1; D gene ambiguous. Germline V gene lookup returns CDR1 SGHDT and CDR2 YYEEEE. The CDR3 length is 13 residues. The V and J ends lost 0 bases and 4 bases respectively, with 7 bases between them. The CDR3 protein is CASSLVTPTEAFF. The CDR3 region has the DNA TGTGCCAGCAGCTTGGTTACGCCCACTGAAGCTTTCTTT.

V is TRBV6-5 and J is TRBJ2-7, with D tentatively TRBD1 (5 bases). Trimming left V 6 bases short and J 7 bases short, with 10 bases between. Germline lookup yields CDR1 MNHEY and CDR2 SVGAGI. The CDR3 is made up of 11 amino acids. For the CDR3, the DNA is TGTGCCAGCAGGACAGCTTTGGAGCAGTACTTC. It yields the protein CASRTALEQYF.

V gene TRBV7-8 combines with J gene TRBJ1-1; D unresolved. The CDR3 contains 12 residues. In germline, CDR1 is SGHVS, CDR2 FQNEAQ. V gave up 5 bases and J gave up 5 bases, with 9 bases separating them. The CDR3 reads CASSPGSTEAFF. Written as DNA, the CDR3 is TGTGCCAGCAGCCCTGGGAGTACTGAAGCTTTCTTT.

The V call is TRBV13, the J call TRBJ2-3; 7 bases agree with TRBD1. V lost 6 bases and J lost 3; bases outside the gene matches: 6. The CDR3 covers 14 residues. The V gene's germline CDR1 is PRHDT and CDR2 FYEKMQ (reference sequence). This chain's CDR3 is CASSRQGLTDTQYF. Here the CDR3 DNA reads TGTGCCAGCAGTCGACAGGGTTTGACAGATACGCAGTATTTT.

The rearrangement links TRBV4-3 to TRBJ1-4, with 8 bases aligning to TRBD1. Germline V gene data show CDR1 as LGHNA and CDR2 as YSLEER. With V trimmed by 3 bases and J by 10 bases, 10 bases remained unmatched. This CDR3 is 15 amino acids long. The CDR3 loop reads CASSQDRVGYGKLFF. As DNA, the CDR3 is TGCGCCAGCAGCCAGGACAGGGTGGGCTACGGAAAACTGTTTTTT.

This chain connects TRBV5-1 to TRBJ1-3, with D unclear. Trimming shortened V by 0 bases and J by 2 bases, and 3 bases separated the two germline ends. CDR3 length: 13 residues. CDR1 and CDR2 (germline): SGHRS, YFSETQ. CDR3 DNA: TGCGCCAGCAGCTTGGGGGCTGGAAACACCATATATTTT. It is translated as CASSLGAGNTIYF.

The CDR3 nucleotides are TGTGCCAGCAGCCCCAGAGGAGTCTATAACACCGGGGAGCTGTTTTTT. Translation: CASSPRGVYNTGELFF. The rearrangement uses TRBV11-2 and TRBJ2-2; no firm D call. The germline V gene has CDR1 SGHAT and CDR2 FQNNGV. V lost 5 bases to trimming and J lost 2 bases, with 15 bases between them. The CDR3 is made up of 16 amino acids.

The chain links TRBV7-9 to TRBJ2-2; 12 bases map to TRBD2. V was pared by 4 bases and J by 7 bases, with 1 base of the junction left unmatched. Germline assignment: CDR1 SEHNR and CDR2 FQNEAQ (reference sequence). The CDR3 totals 14 residues. In DNA, the CDR3 is TGTGCCAGCAGCTGGGGACTAGCGGGCGGGGAGCTGTTTTTT. Translation: CASSWGLAGGELFF. Full variable domain (rest looked up from reference TRBV7-9 and TRBJ2-2): DTGVSQNPRHKITKRGQNVTFRCDPISEHNRLYWYRQTLGQGPEFLTYFQNEAQLEKSRLLSDRFSAERPKGSFSTLEIQRTEQGDSAMYLCASSWGLAGGELFFGEGSRLTVL.

V gene TRBV4-1 combines with J gene TRBJ2-6; D is unresolved. The CDR3 runs 15 residues. Germline CDR1 is MGHRA and CDR2 is YSYEKL. Trimming cost V 4 bases and J 4 bases, with 11 bases left between them. This CDR3 reads CASSLLQPGANVLTF. The CDR3 region has the DNA TGCGCCAGCAGCCTGTTACAGCCCGGGGCCAACGTCCTGACTTTC.

This chain joins TRBV19 and TRBJ1-5; a weak D match, TRBD1 (6 bases). The CDR3 contains 13 residues. Germline lookup yields CDR1 LNHDA and CDR2 SQIVND (reference sequence). V was trimmed by 6 bases and J by 3 bases, leaving 9 bases between them. This CDR3 is CASRDSPNQPQHF. The CDR3 nucleotides are TGTGCCAGTAGGGACAGCCCCAATCAGCCCCAGCATTTT.

The V and J genes are TRBV29-1 and TRBJ1-2; 12 bases line up with TRBD1. Germline V gene data show CDR1 as SQVTM and CDR2 as ANQGSEA. The CDR3 has 15 amino acids. Trimming at V came to 4 bases and at J to 5 bases, leaving 8 bases not matched to a gene. This CDR3 is CSVGPTGQGAYGYTF. The CDR3 bases are TGCAGCGTTGGCCCGACGGGACAGGGGGCTTATGGCTACACCTTC.

V gene TRBV5-1 combines with J gene TRBJ1-1; D uncertain. CDR3 length: 13 residues. The V end was cut by 2 bases, the J end by 1 base, with 6 bases between. Germline CDR1 reads SGHRS; CDR2 reads YFSETQ. CDR3 coding DNA: TGCGCCAGCAGCTTTGCTGGGAACACTGAAGCTTTCTTT. It yields the protein CASSFAGNTEAFF.

This clone was found once. This sequence joins TRBV7-2 and TRBJ2-5; 11 nucleotides align to TRBD2. Germline CDR1 reads SGHTA; CDR2 reads FQGNSA. There are 16 residues in the CDR3. The J segment lost 5 bases and the V segment lost 4 bases, leaving 9 bases of the junction unmatched. CDR3 loop: CASSSGTSGFRETQYF. In DNA form, the CDR3 reads TGTGCCAGCAGCTCGGGGACTAGCGGCTTCCGGGAGACCCAGTACTTC.

The chain employs TRBV6-1 and TRBJ2-6; D remains unclear. Trimming cost V 2 bases and J 0 bases, with 11 bases left between them. The length of the CDR3 is 17 residues. CDR1 and CDR2 (germline): MNHNS, SASEGT. In DNA, the CDR3 is TGTGCCAGCAGTGAATACGTCGGCTCCTCTGGGGCCAACGTCCTGACTTTC. Translating it yields CASSEYVGSSGANVLTF.

The V gene is TRBV7-9, the J gene TRBJ2-2, with D perhaps TRBD1 (5 bases). Between the trimmed V and J ends, which lost 2 bases and 4 bases, there was a span of 11 bases. The germline gives CDR1 SEHNR, CDR2 FQNEAQ (reference sequence). The CDR3 is 15 amino acids. CDR3 DNA sequence: TGTGCCAGCAGCTTAAACCAGGGTGGCACCGGGGAGCTGTTTTTT. Residues: CASSLNQGGTGELFF.

The CDR3 is CASSLGQRTDTQYF. As DNA, the CDR3 is TGTGCCAGCAGCTTAGGACAGCGCACAGATACGCAGTATTTT. The J gene is TRBJ2-3, the V gene TRBV11-3, with D possibly being TRBD1 (5 bases). The germline CDR1 and CDR2 sequences are SGHNT and YENEEA. The length of the CDR3 is 14 residues. Trimming pared 1 base from V and 1 base from J, leaving 6 bases between.